Listed below are T cell receptor beta chains from one sample, sequenced in a study of PD-1 blockade in classical Hodgkin lymphoma. Only in-frame clones appear in the TCRdb table, and some are missing; sequencing was by immunoSEQ multiplex PCR. The table shows 29,000 or so clones, with 55% to 75% occurring only once. Sample: peripheral blood mononuclear cells (PBMCs), taken before the second cycle of nivolumab. The receptors were gathered from a human donor with classical Hodgkin lymphoma. CDR3s include the opening cysteine and the closing phenylalanine or tryptophan. The D gene is left open where the match is weak. Clone size appears in some rows only: once, few, many, or a class for an expanded clone.

D gene	clone size	V gene	J gene	CDR3 DNA	CDR3 protein
NA	NA	TRBV7-7	TRBJ1-5	TGTGCTAGCAGCGCCCTCCCTTCAACGGGCAATCAGCCCCAGCATTTT	CASSALPSTGNQPQHF
TRBD1	few	TRBV6-6	TRBJ1-6	TGTGCCAGCAGTTTCCCCGGAGGCAGGGGGTCCTCACCCCTCCACTTT	CASSFPGGRGSSPLHF
NA	NA	TRBV14	TRBJ1-3	TGTGCCAGCAGCCGCCCTGCCCTTGGAAACACCATATATTTT	CASSRPALGNTIYF
NA	NA	TRBV13	TRBJ1-2	TGTGCCAGCAGCTTAGCCGGGAGGGACTATGGCTACACCTTC	CASSLAGRDYGYTF
TRBD2	NA	TRBV28	TRBJ2-4	TGTGCCAGCGCCCTCCGGGGGGGGCGATCCAAAAACATTCAGTACTTC	CASALRGGRSKNIQYF
NA	NA	TRBV28	TRBJ1-3	TGTGCCAGCAGTCTCGGATACTCTGGAAACACCATATATTTT	CASSLGYSGNTIYF
NA	once	TRBV28	TRBJ1-3	TGTGCCAGCTTCCGGGTCTCTGGAAACACCATATATTTT	CASFRVSGNTIYF
TRBD1	NA	TRBV7-9	TRBJ1-2	TGTGCCAGCAGCTCCCGGTCTTTGGACAGGGGAAGCTTC	CASSSRSLDRGSF
TRBD1	NA	TRBV6-5	TRBJ2-7	TGTGCCAGCAGCGAGACAGGGAACTCCTACGAGCAGTACTTC	CASSETGNSYEQYF
NA	few	TRBV6-5	TRBJ1-1	TGTGCCGGCGAGAGGCAGCCGAACACTGAAGCTTTCTTT	CAGERQPNTEAFF
NA	NA	TRBV5-1	TRBJ1-4	TGCGCCAGCAGCCGCGGACGGGCAACTAATGAAAAACTGTTTTTT	CASSRGRATNEKLFF
NA	few	TRBV27	TRBJ1-3	TGTGCCAGCAGTTTCCTACCAGGAAACACCATATATTTT	CASSFLPGNTIYF
NA	NA	TRBV9	TRBJ1-1	TGTGCCAGCAGCCGTTCCGGGGCGAACACTGAAGCTTTCTTT	CASSRSGANTEAFF
NA	NA	TRBV11-1	TRBJ1-1	TGTGCCACCTCACTGGACAACACTGAAGCTTTCTTT	CATSLDNTEAFF
NA	NA	TRBV5-3	TRBJ2-7	TGTGCCAGCAGCTTGGGAGCGGATACCTACGAGCAGTACTTC	CASSLGADTYEQYF
NA	NA	TRBV11-3	TRBJ2-7	TGTGCCAGCAGTCTGGGTCCTGGCTCCTACGAGCAGTACTTC	CASSLGPGSYEQYF
NA	once	TRBV6-6	TRBJ2-5	TGTGCCAGCAGTTACTCATGGGGAGAGACCCAGTACTTC	CASSYSWGETQYF
NA	once	TRBV6-5	TRBJ2-2	TGTGCCAGCAGTCGGACCGGGGAGCTGTTTTTT	CASSRTGELFF
NA	NA	TRBV7-8	TRBJ2-5	TGTGCCAGCAGCTTAGCAGCATCGATTTTTGGAAAAGAGACCCAGTACTTC	CASSLAASIFGKETQYF
NA	NA	TRBV4-3	TRBJ2-5	TGCGCCAGCAGCCAAGATCGGCGTACGTGGGGGGACCAAGAGACCCAGTACTTC	CASSQDRRTWGDQETQYF
NA	once	TRBV5-6	TRBJ1-4	TGTGCCAGCAGCCCTTGGGGTCGAGGGGTACTACTTTTT	CASSPWGRGVLLF
NA	NA	TRBV5-5	TRBJ2-1	TGTGCCAGCAGCTGGAGTACCGCCTTTTACAATGAGCAGTTCTTC	CASSWSTAFYNEQFF
NA	few	TRBV4-2	TRBJ1-1	TGTGCCAGCAGCCAGACGGGCTCCGGGGTGAACACTGAAGCTTTCTTT	CASSQTGSGVNTEAFF
NA	NA	TRBV2	TRBJ1-1	TGTGCCAGCAGTGGGGAACAGAACACTGAAGCTTTCTTT	CASSGEQNTEAFF
TRBD2	medium-sized	TRBV6-4	TRBJ2-1	TGTGCCAGCAGCCGACTAGCGGGGGGGCCCAATGAGCAGTTCTTC	CASSRLAGGPNEQFF
NA	NA	TRBV2	TRBJ2-5	TGTGCCAGCAGTGTTGACTCTCAAGAGACCCAGTACTTC	CASSVDSQETQYF
NA	NA	TRBV6-5	TRBJ1-4	TGTGCCAGCAGTTACGGCGGGACTGAAAAACTGTTTTTT	CASSYGGTEKLFF
TRBD2	NA	TRBV28	TRBJ2-3	TGTGCCAGCAGTTACCGGGGGGGGAGGGCAGATACGCAGTATTTT	CASSYRGGRADTQYF
NA	NA	TRBV19	TRBJ1-5	TGTGCCAGTAGTATAGACCCCGTAAATCAGCCCCAGCATTTT	CASSIDPVNQPQHF
TRBD1	NA	TRBV19	TRBJ1-5	TGTGCCAGTAGTCCTCGACAGGGAGGTCAGCCCCAGCATTTT	CASSPRQGGQPQHF
NA	NA	TRBV19	TRBJ2-5	TGTGCCAGTAGTATGGTTCCTCAAGAGACCCAGTACTTC	CASSMVPQETQYF
NA	few	TRBV4-2	TRBJ2-7	TGTGCCAGCAGCCGGGAGGGTCAGGGGAGCTCCTACGAGCAGTACTTC	CASSREGQGSSYEQYF
NA	NA	TRBV28	TRBJ1-5	TGTGCCAGCAGTCCCGGGGGGAATAGCAATCAGCCCCAGCATTTT	CASSPGGNSNQPQHF
NA	NA	TRBV7-2	TRBJ2-3	TGTGCCAGCAGCCCTGGGGGCACAGATACGCAGTATTTT	CASSPGGTDTQYF
TRBD1	NA	TRBV7-9	TRBJ1-2	TGTGCCAGCAGCTTGACTGGACAGGGGCCCCTGGGTGGCTACACCTTC	CASSLTGQGPLGGYTF
NA	few	TRBV6-5	TRBJ2-5	TGTGCCAGCAGTTATGGAGGGTCGCGAGAGACCCAGTACTTC	CASSYGGSRETQYF
NA	NA	TRBV28	TRBJ1-2	TGTGCCAGCAGTTTATGGGGGACACAAAGTAACTATGGCTACACCTTC	CASSLWGTQSNYGYTF
NA	NA	TRBV6-5	TRBJ2-7	TGTGCCAGCAGTTACGGAGGGGCAAGCTACGAGCAGTACTTC	CASSYGGASYEQYF
NA	NA	TRBV28	TRBJ2-7	TGTGCCAGCAGACCCCCCAGGGTTGGGATCGAGCAGTACTTC	CASRPPRVGIEQYF
NA	many	TRBV27	TRBJ1-1	TGTGCCAGCAGTTTTGGCTCACACACTGAAGCTTTCTTT	CASSFGSHTEAFF
NA	NA	TRBV7-2	TRBJ1-3	TGTGCCAGCAGCTCAAGACTTAACTCTGGAAACACCATATATTTT	CASSSRLNSGNTIYF
NA	NA	TRBV19	TRBJ2-7	TGTGCCAGTAGTATCTCAGGCTACGAGCAGTACTTC	CASSISGYEQYF
NA	few	TRBV4-1	TRBJ1-5	TGCGCCAGCAGCCAAGATCGAGGGCAGGCCCAGCATTTT	CASSQDRGQAQHF
TRBD2	NA	TRBV11-1	TRBJ2-2	TGTGCCAGCAGCTTATTTTCGGGGGGGCTGGCCGGGGAGCTGTTTTTT	CASSLFSGGLAGELFF
NA	NA	TRBV6-6	TRBJ1-2	TGTGCCAGCAGTCGATCAAAGAACTATGGCTACACCTTC	CASSRSKNYGYTF